This T cell receptor (beta chain) appears in the sequencing data of a study of T cells in narcolepsy. Assay: immunoSEQ multiplex PCR; the TCRdb copy retains only in-frame clones and omits some. The sample lists about 34,000 clones; more than 75% were seen once. About this clone itself: Antigen unknown.

Study-wide findings and caveats: Healthy controls reportedly lacked the autoreactive clonotypes serially found in patients' blood. Some memory CD4+ repertoires had no autoreactive clone sequences.

This CDR3 comprises 14 residues. Germline V gene data show CDR1 as SGHVS and CDR2 as FQNEAQ. Deletions cut 4 bases from V and 2 bases from J, with 10 bases between. The specimen was CD45RA- memory CD4+ T cells from PBMCs. The clonotype was recovered from a human donor with narcolepsy. V is TRBV7-8 and J is TRBJ2-3; possible D gene TRBD1, 6 bases. The CDR3 reads CASSSDRPTDTQYF. In DNA, the CDR3 is TGTGCCAGCAGCTCCGACAGGCCCACAGATACGCAGTATTTT.